This is a list of T cell receptor beta chains from one sample in a study of post-analysis software for immune sequencing data. TCRdb reanalysed the PCR reads using MiXCR and keeps one entry per CDR3 protein. The sample has hundreds of thousands of distinct CDR3 sequences; less than 45% are singletons. Source material: blood. Source of these receptors: a girl aged 10-17 years with multiple sclerosis. Both conserved end residues are part of each CDR3. A D gene is named only where the DNA matches it firmly. Expanded clones get a size class; other rows say once, few or many, or leave the size out.

j_call,v_call,d_call,clone_size,cdr3_aa,cdr3_nt
TRBJ2-3,TRBV7-3,NA,NA,CASSLYPADTQYF,TGTGCCAGCAGCTTATACCCGGCAGATACGCAGTATTTT
TRBJ2-5,TRBV28,NA,once,CASSNSCGQLQETQYF,TGTGCCAGCAGCAATTCATGCGGACAGCTCCAAGAGACCCAGTACTTC
TRBJ2-2,TRBV28,NA,few,CASTPSIGELFF,TGTGCCAGCACTCCTTCAATTGGGGAGCTGTTTTTT
TRBJ1-6,TRBV20-1,NA,NA,CSARGGEGNNSPLHF,TGCAGTGCTAGGGGAGGGGAAGGAAATAATTCACCCCTCCACTTT
TRBJ1-2,TRBV15,TRBD1,NA,CATSRTSTGSYGYTF,TGTGCCACCAGCAGGACTTCGACAGGGTCCTATGGCTACACCTTC
TRBJ1-4,TRBV7-9,TRBD1,NA,CASSRPGQGYTNEKLFF,TGTGCCAGCAGCCGGCCGGGACAGGGTTATACTAATGAAAAACTGTTTTTT
TRBJ2-1,TRBV5-1,NA,NA,CASSLAGQISYNEQFF,TGCGCCAGCAGCTTGGCCGGGCAGATTTCCTACAATGAGCAGTTCTTC
TRBJ2-7,TRBV5-1,NA,once,CASSLVPSDRTSFYEQYF,TGCGCCAGCAGCTTGGTACCGAGCGACAGGACCAGTTTCTACGAGCAGTACTTC
TRBJ2-7,TRBV24-1,NA,NA,CATSDNSYEQYF,TGTGCCACCAGTGACAATTCCTACGAGCAGTACTTC
TRBJ2-1,TRBV5-6,NA,NA,CVSSESGLSYNEQFF,TGTGTCAGCAGCGAAAGCGGGCTCTCCTACAATGAGCAGTTCTTC
TRBJ1-2,TRBV4-2,NA,NA,CASRNGQSFGYGYTF,TGTGCCAGCAGGAATGGACAGAGCTTCGGGTATGGCTACACCTTC
TRBJ2-4,TRBV12-3/TRBV12-4,NA,NA,CASSLAGWGNIQYF,TGTGCCAGCAGTTTAGCGGGGTGGGGAAACATTCAGTACTTC
TRBJ2-7,TRBV5-1,NA,NA,CASSLDPYGQYF,TGCGCCAGCAGCTTGGATCCCTACGGGCAGTACTTC
TRBJ1-4,TRBV5-1,TRBD1,NA,CASSFSGTGYNEKLFF,TGCGCCAGCAGCTTCTCCGGGACAGGGTATAATGAAAAACTGTTTTTT
TRBJ2-7,TRBV20-1,NA,NA,CSARDRLGYSGGSYEQYF,TGCAGTGCTAGAGATCGGTTAGGTTACTCAGGGGGGTCGTACGAGCAGTACTTC
TRBJ2-7,TRBV27,TRBD1,few,CASSAHDRAHYEQYF,TGTGCCAGCAGTGCACACGACAGGGCTCACTACGAGCAGTACTTC
TRBJ2-5,TRBV5-1,NA,few,CASSLTNAGETQYF,TGCGCCAGCAGCTTGACTAATGCGGGGGAGACCCAGTACTTC
TRBJ2-1,TRBV20-1,TRBD2,few,CSASGRNNEQFF,TGCAGTGCTAGCGGGAGGAACAATGAGCAGTTCTTC
TRBJ2-7,TRBV12-5,NA,NA,CASGLDDSIYEQYF,TGTGCTAGTGGTTTGGACGACTCGATATACGAGCAGTACTTC
TRBJ2-1,TRBV20-1,TRBD2,NA,CSAAGLVFNEQFF,TGCAGTGCGGCAGGACTAGTATTCAATGAGCAGTTCTTC
TRBJ1-6,TRBV7-2,TRBD1,few,CASRKQGSGSPLHF,TGTGCCAGCAGGAAACAGGGGAGTGGTTCACCCCTCCACTTT
TRBJ1-2,TRBV4-1,NA,few,CASSQSQGIYGYTF,TGCGCCAGCAGCCAAAGCCAAGGGATCTATGGCTACACCTTC
TRBJ2-7,TRBV20-1,TRBD2,NA,CSARAGWLAGMFEQYF,TGCAGTGCTAGAGCAGGCTGGCTAGCGGGGATGTTCGAGCAGTACTTC
TRBJ2-7,TRBV24-1,TRBD1,once,CATSETGTGSTYEQYF,TGTGCCACCAGTGAGACGGGGACAGGTTCTACCTACGAGCAGTACTTC
TRBJ1-5,TRBV7-7,TRBD1,few,CASSPGTAQPQHF,TGTGCTAGCAGCCCCGGGACAGCTCAGCCCCAGCATTTT
TRBJ1-2,TRBV29-1,NA,NA,CSVDGVYGYTF,TGCAGCGTTGACGGGGTCTATGGCTACACCTTC
TRBJ1-2,TRBV12-3/TRBV12-4,NA,NA,CASRLTTGLGGYTF,TGTGCCAGCAGGCTTACCACAGGGTTGGGTGGCTACACCTTC
TRBJ1-1,TRBV7-8,TRBD1,once,CASRLGWGQGARNTEAFF,TGTGCCAGCAGATTAGGGTGGGGACAGGGGGCACGGAACACTGAAGCTTTCTTT
TRBJ1-4,TRBV28,TRBD1,NA,CASSYTGQGENEKLFF,TGTGCCAGCAGTTATACGGGACAGGGTGAGAATGAAAAACTGTTTTTT
TRBJ1-1,TRBV4-1,NA,NA,CASSHGGGITEAFF,TGCGCCAGCAGCCATGGTGGGGGTATCACTGAAGCTTTCTTT
TRBJ2-7,TRBV24-1,NA,NA,CATSDSGPSYEQYF,TGTGCCACCAGTGATTCGGGACCGTCCTACGAGCAGTACTTC
TRBJ2-7,TRBV27,NA,NA,CASTLTPLYEQYF,TGTGCCAGCACTCTTACCCCGCTATACGAGCAGTACTTC
TRBJ2-2,TRBV29-1,NA,NA,CSFLGQSTGELFF,TGCAGCTTTCTAGGACAGAGCACCGGGGAGCTGTTTTTT
TRBJ2-1,TRBV10-3,NA,few,CAISAPYNEQFF,TGTGCCATCAGTGCACCCTACAATGAGCAGTTCTTC
TRBJ2-7,TRBV19,NA,few,CASSISSGISYEQYF,TGTGCCAGTAGTATCTCGAGCGGCATAAGCTACGAGCAGTACTTC
TRBJ2-3,TRBV6-5,NA,NA,CASSYKGVSTDAQYF,TGTGCCAGCAGTTATAAGGGGGTTAGCACAGATGCGCAGTATTTT
TRBJ1-5,TRBV19,NA,NA,CASTRTKGVGQPQHF,TGTGCCAGTACCCGGACTAAAGGGGTTGGTCAGCCCCAGCATTTT
TRBJ1-2,TRBV12-3/TRBV12-4,NA,NA,CASSSGGYGYTF,TGTGCCAGCAGTTCGGGAGGGTATGGCTACACCTTC
TRBJ2-3,TRBV10-1,NA,NA,CASSDEVTQYF,TGCGCCAGCAGTGATGAGGTTACGCAGTATTTT
TRBJ1-2,TRBV4-1,NA,few,CASSPSTGKGGYTF,TGCGCCAGCAGCCCCTCCACAGGGAAAGGTGGCTACACCTTC
TRBJ2-1,TRBV6-2/TRBV6-3,TRBD2,few,CASSYSAATSGRGYNEQFF,TGTGCCAGCAGTTACTCCGCAGCGACTAGCGGGAGGGGGTACAATGAGCAGTTCTTC
TRBJ1-2,TRBV5-8,NA,few,CASSLVSEYGYTF,TGTGCCAGCAGCTTGGTCAGCGAATATGGCTACACCTTC
TRBJ2-5,TRBV28,TRBD2,NA,CATGSLSGTEETQYF,TGTGCCACCGGCTCCCTTAGCGGGACGGAAGAGACCCAGTACTTC
TRBJ2-1,TRBV5-1,TRBD2,NA,CASNGGTSGRVHNEQFF,TGCGCCAGCAACGGAGGGACTAGCGGGAGGGTACACAATGAGCAGTTCTTC
TRBJ1-1,TRBV20-1,NA,NA,CSAGRDTNTEAFF,TGCAGTGCTGGCCGGGACACCAACACTGAAGCTTTCTTT
TRBJ2-5,TRBV6-1,NA,NA,CASSIAGKETQYF,TGTGCCAGCAGTATAGCCGGGAAAGAGACCCAGTACTTC
TRBJ1-2,TRBV5-6,TRBD1,few,CASSTGQGYGYTF,TGTGCCAGCAGCACGGGACAGGGATATGGCTACACCTTC
TRBJ2-1,TRBV11-1,TRBD1,NA,CASSSDRGNEQFF,TGTGCCAGCAGCTCCGACAGGGGCAATGAGCAGTTCTTC
TRBJ2-3,TRBV28,NA,few,CASRSPGGQARGGDTQYF,TGTGCCAGCAGATCCCCCGGCGGTCAGGCAAGGGGTGGAGATACGCAGTATTTT
TRBJ1-5,TRBV20-1,NA,few,CSARDQGVRNQPQHF,TGCAGTGCTAGAGATCAAGGGGTTCGCAATCAGCCCCAGCATTTT
TRBJ2-3,TRBV20-1,TRBD2,NA,CSASPNAGTTSTDTQYF,TGCAGTGCTAGCCCTAACGCCGGGACTACCAGCACAGATACGCAGTATTTT
TRBJ1-5,TRBV7-3,TRBD1,many,CASSRTGGSNQPQHF,TGTGCCAGCAGCCGTACAGGGGGAAGCAATCAGCCCCAGCATTTT
TRBJ2-1,TRBV20-1,NA,NA,CSARVGRRYNEQFF,TGCAGTGCTAGAGTGGGTAGGCGCTACAATGAGCAGTTCTTC
TRBJ1-2,TRBV20-1,TRBD1,NA,CSARRGQGVFGPNYGYTF,TGCAGTGCTAGAAGGGGACAGGGTGTATTCGGCCCTAACTATGGCTACACCTTC
TRBJ1-1,TRBV20-1,NA,NA,CSASPRGVDPEAFF,TGCAGTGCTAGCCCCAGGGGAGTTGATCCTGAAGCTTTCTTT
TRBJ2-5,TRBV20-1,TRBD2,NA,CSARTSGCETQYF,TGCAGTGCTCGGACTAGCGGGTGCGAGACCCAGTACTTC
TRBJ2-7,TRBV4-1,NA,NA,CASRKNPVGLAYEQYF,TGCGCCAGCAGAAAAAACCCAGTTGGGCTAGCCTACGAGCAGTACTTC
TRBJ2-1,TRBV7-2,NA,NA,CASSSPGSETRVPYNEQFF,TGTGCCAGCAGCTCACCGGGATCCGAAACAAGGGTGCCCTACAATGAGCAGTTCTTC
TRBJ1-1,TRBV6-6,NA,NA,CASSYSIATNTEAFF,TGTGCCAGCAGTTACTCGATAGCTACGAACACTGAAGCTTTCTTT